This T cell receptor (beta chain) is drawn from a study of cytomegalovirus exposure and HLA in healthy donors (dated by TCRdb to 2016 to 2017). Concerning the study at large: An earlier analysis of some 600 of the donors reported 276 Gb of sequence data and 117 million unique TCR beta sequences obtained from around 180 million T cells. An early release covering 500 to 750 HLA-typed donors comprised about 290 gigabases of sequencing data and approximately 85 million unique TCR sequences. Of the roughly 430 genotyped donors, approximately 83% fell in the genetic ancestry cluster associated with self-reported Caucasian donors. The study aimed to test whether cataloging public T cell receptors could reveal signatures of past pathogen exposure. The T cell repertoires of several hundred subjects were profiled by immunosequencing and related to cytomegalovirus serostatus. In addition to the first cohort of 666 subjects, a separate validation cohort of 100 to 150 different subjects was used. The study combined high-throughput TCR immunosequencing, statistical association of individual TCRs with disease status, and machine learning to predict cytomegalovirus infection status. A later analysis re-analyzed previously published TCR beta repertoires from 650 to 800 donors and added high-resolution HLA genotyping to study TCR occurrence patterns. In the later analysis, no new phenotypic data were used to find candidate immune exposures; instead, reliance was placed on TCR beta sequences and their occurrence across donors. In an earlier analysis of over 550 of the donors, high-throughput TCR beta sequencing was used to judge whether each TCR beta V gene segment behaved as functional or pseudogenic. Alongside the repertoire data, information on donor age, sex, ethnicity and CMV serostatus was compiled. In a later genetic analysis, genome-wide SNP genotypes for about 55% of the roughly 700 donors were used, and that subset was treated as a discovery cohort. Every discovery cohort repertoire had been produced on one sequencing platform. HLA typing included class I and class II loci at four-digit resolution. Typing coverage differed by locus: A, B, C, DRB1 and DQB1 were typed in roughly 620-630 donors, DQA1 in 522, DPA1 in 600 to 610, and DPB1 in 450 to 490. Because of strong linkage in the cohort, roughly five DR-DQ haplotypes were treated as single units for association and clustering. Among some 400 genotyped donors of the cohort, an average of about 220,000 unique TCR beta nucleotide sequences was sequenced per donor, of which roughly 17% were non-productive.

The cohort was made up of about 670 healthy bone marrow donors. At the time of sampling, every cohort member was nominally healthy, though immune exposures that went unrecorded were likely present. The donor tested CMV seronegative and was one of the 352 seronegative cohort members. A peripheral blood sample was collected from each donor, and TCR beta sequencing was performed on peripheral blood mononuclear cells. The Qiagen DNeasy Blood Extraction Kit was used to extract genomic DNA from the blood cell samples. CDR1 and CDR2 were assigned from the germline V gene as SGHVS and FQNEAQ. Inclusive of the bounding cysteine and phenylalanine, the CDR3 is 17 residues long. Of all the DNA, just the CDR3 is kept, 51 bases in frame from base 1. V and J are trimmed by 5 bases and 5 bases, and the gene matches miss 16 bases of the junction. Beyond this particular receptor, the publication reports: In a later genetic analysis, a missense DCLRE1C variant was associated with V-gene and J-gene trimming of TCR beta chains, and the association was replicated in an independent cohort. Compared with the roughly 720-donor mean, donors in an Asian-associated ancestry cluster had fewer N-insertions in productive TCRs, according to a later genetic analysis. HLA typing was unavailable for some donors at each locus, so association tests used only the typed subset. Broadly in line with IMGT annotations, most TCR beta V segments showed up in productive rearrangements about 87% or about 30% of the time in an earlier analysis of around 600 of the donors. In a later analysis, most CMV-associated TCR beta chains were found to appear HLA-restricted, with HLA associations seemingly driven largely by CMV exposure. It was suggested by the authors that the approach could potentially be generalized to other disease states and immunological phenotypes. In both the original and validation cohorts, the classifier was reported to diagnose cytomegalovirus status with high specificity and sensitivity. Several of the top co-occurrence clusters appeared to be linked to parvovirus B19, influenza, CMV and Epstein-Barr virus, according to a later analysis. Linkage disequilibrium might explain the correlated functional status among segregating V segments, but an unknown experimental factor could not be excluded. In a later analysis, HLA-associated TCR beta chains showed more clonal expansion and lower generation probabilities than non-associated chains that were equally common. Sequencing depth was assumed to be roughly uniform across donors in the presence/absence analyses, though that assumption may not hold. A later analysis associated approximately 17,000 TCR beta sequences with specific HLA alleles at a false discovery rate of 0.05. The cohort was sequenced for TCR beta chains only, and without alpha or paired-chain data the features that could be detected were limited. In vitro tests confirmed that three of the cytomegalovirus-associated TCR beta chains recognize cytomegalovirus antigens. The only immune exposure information available for the cohort was CMV serostatus. Assigning TCR associations to individual alleles was difficult when HLA alleles, especially DR and DQ, strongly co-occurred. The 87-base-pair reads could not distinguish some IMGT-functional V segments, including TRBV6-2 and TRBV6-3, so those segments were excluded. Because counts were too low, seventeen rarely observed V segments, including chromosome 9 orphons, were left out of the earlier analysis of approximately 580 of the donors. In the study, approximately 160 TCR beta chains were listed as associated with cytomegalovirus. In a later analysis, TCR association rates were found to vary across HLA loci, with the most associated TCRs seen for DRB1 alleles and the fewest for HLA-C alleles. A further reported finding was that TCR beta sequences accurately predicted the HLA-A and HLA-B alleles for most subjects in the first cohort. Across donors, most TCR sequences were observed very rarely, whereas some public TCRs were present in many individuals. A group of highly shared sequence variants was considered likely to be a technical artifact of the sequencing pipeline.

The receptor library was made with the immunoSEQ multiplex PCR assay. A mixture of 60 forward primers for TCR Vbeta segments and 13 reverse primers for TCR Jbeta segments was used in the multiplex PCR. The CDR3 region of rearranged TCR beta genes was amplified from genomic DNA by a multiplex PCR assay. The amplified TCR beta libraries were sequenced on the Illumina HiSeq System as 87-base-pair reads. Concerning the study's data processing: A later analysis counted about 76 million unique TCR beta chains across the approximately 700 repertoires, and around 12 million of these chains were shared by at least two donors. To remove PCR and sequencing errors, raw reads were error-corrected and collapsed into unique sequences using a nearest-neighbor algorithm that merged closely related sequences. CDR3 sequences were aligned to IMGT reference sequences to assign V, D and J gene segments. For a sequence to be retained, a match of at least six nucleotides to both a V gene segment and a J gene segment was required. Rearrangements were classified as productive when the CDR3 lacked stop codons and remained in frame with V and J, and all other rearrangements were classified as non-productive. Following IMGT convention, CDR3 was defined as the stretch from the second conserved V-encoded cysteine to the conserved J-encoded phenylalanine. In an earlier analysis of just under 600 of the donors, sequences lacking an unambiguous match to a single V gene segment were excluded. An earlier analysis of several hundred of the donors classified V segments as functional when productive rearrangements were above 56.7% and as segregating when the standard deviation between donors was above 5%. A statistical classification framework was built for diagnosing cytomegalovirus status from the catalog of TCR beta chain sequences. In a later analysis, V and J genes were assigned by comparing TCR nucleotide sequences against IMGT/GENE-DB human TR gene sequences. Using the TCRdist pipeline, a later analysis assigned CDR3 sequences along with most-parsimonious VDJ recombination scenarios. In a later analysis, each TCR beta chain was defined by its CDR3 amino acid sequence together with its V-gene family, and reads lacking a unique V-gene family were excluded. To address suspected cross-contamination and a sequencing artifact, a later analysis removed some 620 highly shared, low-generation-probability nucleotide sequences. A later analysis calculated a clonal expansion index for each public chain from normalized within-repertoire ranks of inferred template counts. A later analysis computed generation probabilities with a VDJ recombination model fitted to out-of-frame rearrangements, and checked the results against IGoR. In a later analysis, TCR-TCR, TCR-HLA and TCR-CMV co-occurrence was scored with hypergeometric tests, and a repertoire-size bias correction was applied to TCR pairs. In a later analysis, false discovery rates were estimated by permuting HLA or CMV assignments 20 times. In a later analysis, co-occurring TCRs were grouped using DBSCAN, with TCRdist sequence similarity added in when clustering inside HLA-allele-positive subsets. For co-occurrence clustering, repertoires with fewer than 30,000 or more than 120,000 public chains were excluded, along with several repertoires with anomalous nucleotide sharing. TCRdb's version of the immuneACCESS table is confined to in-frame rearrangements and falls short of the full clone set. An unresolved V gene accounts for under half of the shortfall where checked; the remainder is of unknown origin. From that table come the V and J calls and clone size; the DNA was used to work out D and trimming. In this sample the table shows around 140,000 clones, over 65% of which occur a single time. Of the sample, 2.5% to 3% falls within the top ten clones.

To note about this clone: This receptor's antigen is unknown. Per-base quality was not reported, and no clone a single base away is much larger than it.

The sequence links TRBV7-8 to TRBJ2-7, with 9 bases matching TRBD1. Sequencing used PBMCs. This clonotype was sampled from a female donor in good health and CMV-seronegative. The DNA sequence is TGTGCCAGCAGCCCGCGAACCTGGGACAGGGCGCGGGACGAGCAGTACTTC. This sequence encodes CASSPRTWDRARDEQYF. Outside the CDR3, residues come from the reference TRBV7-8 and TRBJ2-7 proteins, so the full variable domain is: GAGVSQSPRYKVAKRGQDVALRCDPISGHVSLFWYQQALGQGPEFLTYFQNEAQLDKSGLPSDRFFAERPEGSVSTLKIQRTQQEDSAVYLCASSPRTWDRARDEQYFGPGTRLTVT.